The source of this T cell receptor (beta chain) is a study of graft-versus-host responses after intestinal transplantation (dated by TCRdb to the early 2020s). Broadly, across the study: The transplants that recipients received were multivisceral, liver-intestinal, or isolated intestinal. Rather than being sequenced by the commercial service, samples from a few later patients were sequenced in-house on an Illumina MiSeq and processed with MiXCR. A peak of at least 4% donor T cells among recipient peripheral blood mononuclear cells was the definition used for donor T cell macrochimerism. Anti-thymocyte globulin induction was given to all recipients, followed by maintenance tacrolimus and steroids for two to four years. Of the roughly 23 intestinal transplant recipients enrolled in the cohort, one of whom was a retransplant, a few patients without pretransplant specimens were excluded. After intestinal transplantation, graft-versus-host and host-versus-graft alloreactive T cell clones were followed in the graft, circulation and bone marrow using bulk TCR-beta CDR3 sequencing. To identify alloreactive clones, pre-transplant mixed lymphocyte reaction products were sequenced and then compared with unstimulated pre-transplant donor and recipient T cells.

Findings and caveats that apply to the study as a whole: Peak levels of circulating GvH clones were associated with declines in HvG clones early after transplant. GvH clones were found in recipient bone marrow, and some of the GvH clones appeared earlier in ileal mucosa or blood, which is consistent with an intestinal mucosal origin. The conclusions were limited by the relatively low number and heterogeneity of the intestinal transplant patients. In the allografts of patients with donor T cell macrochimerism, GvH to HvG T cell clonal ratios were high.

The sample's time point label, in plain terms: cells obtained before transplantation from donor or recipient. CD3+CD4+ and CD3+CD8+ populations were FACS-sorted from unstimulated pre-transplant donor and recipient cells taken from spleen or lymph nodes. As for this clone: Which antigen it targets is not known. No per-base quality is available; no much larger clone lies one base away.

The library came from the immunoSEQ multiplex PCR assay. In most patients, genomic DNA was isolated using the Qiagen DNeasy Blood and Tissue Kit and sent frozen to Adaptive Biotechnologies for TCR sequencing. For most patients, genomic DNA was subjected to high-throughput TCR-beta CDR3 sequencing by Adaptive Biotechnologies. In the paper's pipeline: Adaptive's ImmunoSEQ software supplied the TCR sequencing data for around 19 patients, while MiXCR and VDJtools were used to process a few other patients. To correct CD4 versus CD8 sorting errors, any sequence found in both subsets at a frequency ratio below 5:1 was removed. CDR3 nucleotide sequences shared between donor and recipient were removed because their origin could not be assigned. At least 2-fold expansion over unstimulated cells and a minimum CFSE-low frequency of 0.002% (template counts) or 0.001% (read counts) were required for clones to be classified as alloreactive. Mappable clones were those detected in sequenced pre-transplant spleen, lymph node, or MLR CFSE-low populations of the donor or recipient. Cumulative frequency of alloreactive clones was calculated as a percentage of all sequences weighted by copy number. Not all clones reach the TCRdb copy of this immuneACCESS table, which keeps in-frame sequences only. Checked studies attribute under half of the gap to unresolved V genes and leave the rest unexplained. That table is the source of V, J and clone size, and D and trimming were worked out from the DNA. For this sample there are over 70,000 clones; 85% to 90% appear just once. Of the sample, about 4% is held by the ten largest clones.

From the cysteine up to the phenylalanine, the CDR3 has a length of 15 residues. Just CDR3 DNA is preserved here, 45 bases in frame from base 1. Trimming takes 4 bases from V and 6 bases from J, and the germline ends sit 18 bases apart. The CDR1 and CDR2 encoded by the germline V gene (reference sequence) are MNHEY and SMNVEV. The specimen was unstimulated CD8+ T cells sorted from spleen or lymph node cells, collected before transplant. The clonotype was recovered from a human donor who was the organ donor for an intestinal transplant. The chain is made from TRBV27 and TRBJ1-2; the D gene is perhaps TRBD1, on 5 matching bases. The sequenced DNA is TGTGCCAGCAGTTATCAGCAGGGAGGGTCGAATGGCTACACCTTC. It specifies CASSYQQGGSNGYTF.